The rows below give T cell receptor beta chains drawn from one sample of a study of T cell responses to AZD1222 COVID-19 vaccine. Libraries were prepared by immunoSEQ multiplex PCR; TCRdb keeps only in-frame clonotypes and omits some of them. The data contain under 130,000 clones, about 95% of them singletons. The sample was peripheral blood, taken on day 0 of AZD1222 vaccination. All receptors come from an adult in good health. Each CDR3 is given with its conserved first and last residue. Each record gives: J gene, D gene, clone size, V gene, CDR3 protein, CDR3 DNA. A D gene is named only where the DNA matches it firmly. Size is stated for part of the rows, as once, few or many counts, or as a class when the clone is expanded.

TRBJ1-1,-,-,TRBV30,CAWSSYTEAFF,TGTGCCTGGAGTTCTTACACTGAAGCTTTCTTT
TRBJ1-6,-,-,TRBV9,CASSPDVSGSPLHF,TGTGCCAGCAGCCCCGACGTCTCTGGATCACCCCTCCACTTT
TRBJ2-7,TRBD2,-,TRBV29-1,CSVELVAGGSYEQYF,TGCAGCGTTGAATTGGTAGCGGGGGGTTCCTACGAGCAGTACTTC
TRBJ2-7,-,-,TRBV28,CASRSLGTSYEQYF,TGTGCCAGCAGATCCCTCGGGACATCCTACGAGCAGTACTTC
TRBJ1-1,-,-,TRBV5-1,CASSLEAGAIAFF,TGCGCCAGCAGCTTGGAGGCAGGGGCGATAGCTTTCTTT
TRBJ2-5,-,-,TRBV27,CASSLSGLVTETQYF,TGTGCCAGCAGTTTATCGGGGCTAGTTACGGAGACCCAGTACTTC
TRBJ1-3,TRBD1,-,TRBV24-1,CATPWDRGPGNTIYF,TGTGCCACCCCCTGGGACAGGGGGCCTGGAAACACCATATATTTT
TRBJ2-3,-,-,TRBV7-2,CASSRLPGDTQYF,TGTGCCAGCAGCCGCCTACCGGGAGATACGCAGTATTTT
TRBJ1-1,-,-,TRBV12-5,CASGLSEGTEAFF,TGTGCTAGTGGTTTGAGCGAGGGAACTGAAGCTTTCTTT
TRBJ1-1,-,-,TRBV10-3,CAISDSPGETEAFF,TGTGCCATCAGTGATAGTCCAGGGGAGACTGAAGCTTTCTTT
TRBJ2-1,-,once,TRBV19,CASSIFPAEGDNEQFF,TGTGCCAGTAGTATATTTCCAGCGGAGGGGGACAATGAGCAGTTCTTC